The 31 T cell receptor beta chains in this list originate from one sample, sequenced in a study of blood T cell repertoires in COVID-19. TCRdb's table, derived via immunoSEQ multiplex PCR, lists solely in-frame clones and lacks some. The repertoire holds some 97,000 clones, with more than 65% as singletons. Sequencing was performed on peripheral blood. The receptors here all came from a man aged 65 to 79 with active or convalescent COVID-19.

This clone was counted a few times. This sequence joins TRBV6-5 and TRBJ2-7, with TRBD1 matching 8 bases. Trimming at V came to 8 bases and at J to 3 bases, leaving 3 bases not matched to a gene. Germline V gene sequence: CDR1 MNHEY, CDR2 SVGAGI. The CDR3 totals 12 residues. In nucleotides, the CDR3 is TGTGCCAGCGGGACAGGCGGCTACGAGCAGTACTTC. Translated: CASGTGGYEQYF.

The CDR3 protein is CASSHQGGGYEQYF. CDR3 nucleotide sequence: TGTGCCAGCAGCCACCAGGGGGGAGGCTACGAGCAGTACTTC. The rearrangement uses TRBV5-6 and TRBJ2-7; D might be TRBD1 (7 bases). There are 14 residues in the CDR3. Germline V gene sequence: CDR1 SGHDT, CDR2 YYEEEE. The ends were cut back, 4 bases at V and 3 bases at J, with 14 bases in the middle.

This rearrangement joins TRBV5-5 to TRBJ1-2; TRBD1 matches 8 bases. Germline V gene sequence: CDR1 SGHKS, CDR2 YYEKEE (reference sequence). CDR3 size: 14 residues. Trimming took 2 bases from V and 4 from J; bases not matched to a gene: 4. CDR3 sequence: CASSFRTGSYGYTF. CDR3 DNA: TGTGCCAGCAGCTTTAGGACAGGGAGCTATGGCTACACCTTC.

The chain recombines TRBV19 with TRBJ1-2; D call uncertain. The CDR3 length is 13 residues. Trimming stripped 3 bases from V and 6 bases from J, with 11 bases between. The germline gives CDR1 LNHDA, CDR2 SQIVND (reference sequence). In nucleotides, the CDR3 is TGTGCCAGTAGTATGGCGGTACATCATGGCTACACCTTC. Translated: CASSMAVHHGYTF.

The rearrangement uses TRBV7-8 and TRBJ1-4, with 7 nucleotides matching TRBD1. The CDR3 loop spans 16 amino acids. Germline CDR1 and CDR2: SGHVS and FQNEAQ. Losses at the gene ends were 1 base for V and 7 bases for J; bases not matched to a gene: 9. The CDR3 loop is CASSLVGDSLREKLFF. Here the CDR3 DNA reads TGTGCCAGCAGCTTAGTTGGGGACAGTCTTCGTGAAAAACTGTTTTTT. The full variable domain, rest sourced from reference TRBV7-8 and TRBJ1-4, is GAGVSQSPRYKVAKRGQDVALRCDPISGHVSLFWYQQALGQGPEFLTYFQNEAQLDKSGLPSDRFFAERPEGSVSTLKIQRTQQEDSAVYLCASSLVGDSLREKLFFGSGTQLSVL.

This chain connects TRBV5-4 to TRBJ2-7; D perhaps matches TRBD1 (6 bases). Germline loops: CDR1 SGHNT, CDR2 YYREEE (reference sequence). The V end lost 2 bases, the J end lost 1 base, and 7 bases lay between the germline ends. The CDR3 has 13 residues. DNA for the CDR3: TGTGCCAGCAGCTTACAGGGATCCTACGAGCAGTACTTC. The encoded protein is CASSLQGSYEQYF.

The rearrangement uses TRBV10-3 and TRBJ2-3, with a possible D match to TRBD2 (6 bases). Germline CDR1 is ENHRY and CDR2 is SYGVKD. The CDR3 length is 15 residues. The V gene lost 0 bases and the J gene lost 7 bases, with 14 bases spanning the gap. The CDR3 region is CAISESAGSGNTQYF. CDR3 bases: TGTGCCATCAGTGAGTCGGCGGGGTCCGGGAATACGCAGTATTTT.

This sequence joins TRBV6-5 and TRBJ2-1, with D possibly matching TRBD2 (6 bases). CDR1 and CDR2 from the germline V gene are MNHEY and SVGAGI. The ends were cut back, 10 bases at V and 9 bases at J, with 13 bases in the middle. CDR3 length: 11 amino acids. The CDR3 spells CATLWGVEQFF. The CDR3 DNA is TGTGCCACCCTGTGGGGGGTTGAGCAGTTCTTC.

V usage is TRBV30 and J usage is TRBJ2-1; no clear D gene. Trimming left V 0 bases short and J 2 bases short, with 5 bases between. CDR1 and CDR2 (germline): GTSNPN, SVGIG (reference sequence). This CDR3 is built from 13 residues. CDR3 sequence (DNA): TGTGCCTGGAGTGTGGGCACCTACAATGAGCAGTTCTTC. This codes for CAWSVGTYNEQFF.

V is TRBV19 and J is TRBJ2-3, with 11 bases that match TRBD2. The CDR3 has 17 residues. Germline V gives CDR1 LNHDA, CDR2 SQIVND (reference sequence). After removal of 3 bases from V and 2 bases from J, the junction contained 7 bases not matched to a gene. The CDR3, as DNA: TGTGCCAGTAGTATGTTGGCTAGCGGGGGGTCCACAGATACGCAGTATTTT. This sequence encodes CASSMLASGGSTDTQYF.

The rearrangement links TRBV5-1 to TRBJ2-7, with TRBD2 identical over 11 bases. Trimming at V came to 4 bases and at J to 7 bases, leaving 7 bases not matched to a gene. The CDR3 totals 14 residues. CDR1 is SGHRS and CDR2 is YFSETQ in the germline V gene. The CDR3 nucleotides are TGCGCCAGCAGCGGTACTAGCGGGGGCCTGGAGCAGTACTTC. It is translated as CASSGTSGGLEQYF.

The chain links TRBV21-1 to TRBJ2-7; TRBD2, the table's D call, lacks a check against the DNA. TRBV21-1 is a pseudogene locus. CDR3 length: 14 residues. This CDR3 is CARGPSGSSYEQYF. As DNA, the CDR3 is TGTGCCAGAGGGCCCAGCGGGAGCTCCTACGAGCAGTACTTC.

This clone was observed a single time. The chain links TRBV7-8 to TRBJ2-5; D remains unclear. The CDR3 extends over 11 amino acids. Trimming cost V 4 bases and J 5 bases, with 5 bases left between them. The germline V gene has CDR1 SGHVS and CDR2 FQNEAQ. This chain's CDR3 is CASSSRETQYF. The DNA for the CDR3 is TGTGCCAGCAGCTCGAGGGAGACCCAGTACTTC. Complete variable domain (other parts from reference TRBV7-8 and TRBJ2-5): GAGVSQSPRYKVAKRGQDVALRCDPISGHVSLFWYQQALGQGPEFLTYFQNEAQLDKSGLPSDRFFAERPEGSVSTLKIQRTQQEDSAVYLCASSSRETQYFGPGTRLLVL.

The chain combines TRBV18 with TRBJ2-7; tentative D call: TRBD1 (6 bases). V gave up 3 bases and J gave up 2 bases, with 8 bases separating them. Germline CDR1 is KGHSH and CDR2 is LQKENI. The CDR3 is 13 residues long. CDR3 DNA: TGTGCCAGCTCACCCGGACAGCCCTACGAGCAGTACTTC. This codes for CASSPGQPYEQYF.

This chain connects TRBV5-1 to TRBJ2-1, with TRBD1 identical over 7 bases. V lost 4 bases and J lost 6; bases outside the gene matches: 7. Germline assignment: CDR1 SGHRS and CDR2 YFSETQ. This CDR3 is 14 amino acids long. CDR3 coding DNA: TGCGCCAGCAGCACCGGACAGGAGATCAATGAGCAGTTCTTC. Translated: CASSTGQEINEQFF. Based on the CDR3 plus reference TRBV5-1 and TRBJ2-1, the full variable domain is KAGVTQTPRYLIKTRGQQVTLSCSPISGHRSVSWYQQTPGQGLQFLFEYFSETQRNKGNFPGRFSGRQFSNSRSEMNVSTLELGDSALYLCASSTGQEINEQFFGPGTRLTVL.

The chain joins TRBV13 to TRBJ2-7, with D possibly being TRBD2 (6 bases). Germline values: CDR1 PRHDT, CDR2 FYEKMQ (reference sequence). The CDR3 has 15 residues. Trimming took off 0 bases at V and 5 bases at J, with 14 bases between the two ends. The CDR3 reads CASSLGAGWAHEQYF. The CDR3 DNA reads TGTGCCAGCAGCTTAGGAGCGGGTTGGGCTCACGAGCAGTACTTC.

The chain links TRBV20-1 to TRBJ2-3, with 11 nucleotides matching TRBD2. V dropped 3 bases and J dropped 5; count of bases not matched to a gene: 13. Germline lookup yields CDR1 DFQATT and CDR2 SNEGSKA (reference sequence). The CDR3 runs to 17 residues. CDR3 residues: CSASLTSGRWHGDTQYF. The DNA of the CDR3 is TGCAGTGCTAGTTTAACTAGCGGGAGATGGCATGGAGATACGCAGTATTTT.

The rearrangement uses TRBV19 and TRBJ1-1; 7 bases agree with TRBD1. This CDR3 comprises 15 residues. J gave up 0 bases and V 6 bases, and 7 bases lay outside the gene matches. Germline lookup yields CDR1 LNHDA and CDR2 SQIVND (reference sequence). The CDR3 DNA reads as TGTGCCAGTAGGGTGACAGGGCCTATGAACACTGAAGCTTTCTTT. Translating it yields CASRVTGPMNTEAFF.

This clone occurred once. The rearrangement uses TRBV7-2 and TRBJ2-7, with 8 bases identical to TRBD1. Unmatched junction bases numbered 9, after V lost 5 bases and J lost 3 bases. This CDR3 is 15 amino acids long. Germline CDR1 SGHTA, CDR2 FQGNSA. In nucleotides, the CDR3 is TGTGCCAGCAGCCCAGATTGGGGACAGGTCTACGAGCAGTACTTC. Its protein is CASSPDWGQVYEQYF.

This clone has only a few counts. The gene calls are TRBV6-5 and TRBJ2-1; a weak D match, TRBD1 (6 bases). The CDR3 has 15 residues. Germline CDR1 and CDR2: MNHEY and SVGAGI. V dropped 6 bases and J dropped 1 base, with 13 bases sitting between them. CDR3 amino acids: CASRHGGQSYNEQFF. The CDR3 nucleotides are TGTGCCAGCAGACACGGCGGACAGTCCTACAATGAGCAGTTCTTC.

The chain couples TRBV19 to TRBJ2-4; 11 bases are shared with TRBD2. The junction had 15 bases not matched to a gene; V was cut back by 5 bases and J by 0 bases. The CDR3 is 20 amino acids. The germline V gene encodes CDR1 LNHDA and CDR2 SQIVND (reference sequence). The CDR3 sequence: CASSPEGSGRVGLAKNIQYF. CDR3 nucleotides: TGTGCCAGTAGTCCCGAGGGTAGCGGGAGGGTGGGGTTAGCCAAAAACATTCAGTACTTC.

The chain combines TRBV5-1 with TRBJ1-4, with TRBD1 matching 7 bases. The CDR3 runs 15 residues. Germline assignment: CDR1 SGHRS and CDR2 YFSETQ. V was clipped by 0 bases and J by 6 bases; unmatched bases: 5. CDR3 amino acids: CASSLGTGLHEKLFF. The CDR3 DNA is TGCGCCAGCAGCTTGGGGACAGGTCTCCATGAAAAACTGTTTTTT.

The chain couples TRBV2 to TRBJ2-5, with 7 bases lining up with TRBD1. The CDR3 has 15 amino acids. J lost 2 bases, V lost 0 bases, and 3 bases had no gene match. Germline V gene data show CDR1 as SNHLY and CDR2 as FYNNEI. The CDR3 sequence is CASSEAPGGQETQYF. In DNA form, the CDR3 reads TGTGCCAGCAGTGAAGCCCCAGGGGGTCAAGAGACCCAGTACTTC.

The CDR3 coding sequence is TGTGCCACCAACCGAGGGCCCACCGGGGAGCTGTTTTTT. It specifies CATNRGPTGELFF. The chain combines TRBV24-1 with TRBJ2-2; D might be TRBD2 (5 bases). The CDR3 runs to 13 residues. V was cut by 8 bases and J by 4 bases, with 10 bases left in between. The germline gives CDR1 KGHDR, CDR2 SFDVKD.

Concerning this clone: Other DNA sequences in the same sample also yield this CDR3. V usage is TRBV30 and J usage is TRBJ1-5; D is possibly TRBD1 (6 bases). Looked up from germline, CDR1 is GTSNPN and CDR2 is SVGIG (reference sequence). V shed 0 bases and J shed 4 bases, with 7 bases lying between them. CDR3 size: 13 residues. The CDR3 loop reads CAWSVGGNQPQHF. The CDR3, as DNA: TGTGCCTGGAGTGTAGGGGGTAATCAGCCCCAGCATTTT.

This rearrangement joins TRBV30 to TRBJ1-4; 8 nucleotides match TRBD1. Looked up from germline, CDR1 is GTSNPN and CDR2 is SVGIG (reference sequence). This CDR3 contains 14 residues. V was clipped by 5 bases and J by 5 bases; unmatched bases: 7. The CDR3 sequence: CAWQPGQANEKLFF. The DNA of the CDR3 is TGTGCCTGGCAACCGGGACAGGCGAATGAAAAACTGTTTTTT.

This clone appeared once. The chain couples TRBV10-3 to TRBJ1-2; D call uncertain. The CDR3 length is 14 residues. Germline-derived CDR1 and CDR2 are ENHRY and SYGVKD. With 2 bases removed from V and 6 bases from J, the gap between germline ends came to 13 bases. The CDR3 DNA is TGTGCCATCAGTGAGAACCCAGACTTAGATGGCTACACCTTC. Translated, it gives CAISENPDLDGYTF.

The J gene is TRBJ1-6, the V gene TRBV7-2; 9 nucleotides align to TRBD1. In germline, CDR1 is SGHTA, CDR2 FQGNSA. The CDR3 covers 15 residues. V dropped 1 base and J dropped 11; count of bases not matched to a gene: 6. CDR3 coding DNA: TGTGCCAGCAGCTTAGACAGGGGGCGTATTACACCCCTCCACTTT. Encoded protein: CASSLDRGRITPLHF. The full variable domain, completed using reference TRBV7-2 and TRBJ1-6, is GAGVSQSPSNKVTEKGKDVELRCDPISGHTALYWYRQSLGQGLEFLIYFQGNSAPDKSGLPSDRFSAERTGGSVSTLTIQRTQQEDSAVYLCASSLDRGRITPLHFGNGTRLTVT.

This chain's CDR3 is CASSLSTGGGEQFF. The CDR3, as DNA: TGTGCCAGCAGTTTATCGACAGGGGGTGGTGAGCAGTTCTTC. The chain recombines TRBV27 with TRBJ2-1, with 9 bases lining up with TRBD1. This CDR3 is built from 14 residues. CDR1 and CDR2 (germline): MNHEY, SMNVEV (reference sequence). Germline trimming cut 0 bases from V and 9 bases from J; bases unmatched to any gene: 3.

V usage is TRBV5-8 and J usage is TRBJ2-7; 10 bases are a match to TRBD1. Germline CDR1 is SGHTS and CDR2 is YDEGEE. There are 14 residues in the CDR3. V lost 4 bases, J lost 6 bases, and 7 bases stayed unmatched. The CDR3 sequence: CASSRDRGPREQYF. As DNA, the CDR3 is TGTGCCAGCAGCCGCGACAGGGGGCCACGCGAGCAGTACTTC.

This clone was detected once. The chain uses TRBV12-3 or TRBV12-4 and TRBJ2-1; D is ambiguous. The CDR3 extends over 13 amino acids. Trimming took 7 bases from V and 10 from J, leaving 17 bases between them. The CDR3 DNA follows: TGTGCCAGCACAGGATTAGTGGGTATCGAGCAGTTCTTC. Its translation: CASTGLVGIEQFF.